This record covers a single T cell receptor beta chain. The target antigen is unknown. Germline assignment: CDR1 SQVTM and CDR2 ANQGSEA. The CDR3 contains 14 residues. This record comes from a study of high-grade serous ovarian cancer treatment subgroups. Study information: Mean per sample: approximately 13,000 reads, more than 6,500 unique TCR beta rearrangements.

Tumor samples were taken before definitive surgery or chemotherapy. Whole-study results and caveats: Repertoire similarity ranged roughly 0.11 to 0.85 between tumors of one patient. Bulk tumor TCR sequencing gave no spatial information.

Only in-frame clones appear in the TCRdb table, and some are missing; sequencing was by immunoSEQ multiplex PCR. The sample lists 35,000 to 45,000 clones; over 60% were seen once. V gene TRBV29-1 combines with J gene TRBJ1-3, with TRBD1 matching over 7 bases. This clonotype was sampled from a human donor with high-grade serous ovarian cancer. Sequencing input: tumor tissue. DNA of the CDR3: TGCGTTGGGACAGACAACGTCTCTGGAAACACCATATATTTT. It specifies CVGTDNVSGNTIYF.